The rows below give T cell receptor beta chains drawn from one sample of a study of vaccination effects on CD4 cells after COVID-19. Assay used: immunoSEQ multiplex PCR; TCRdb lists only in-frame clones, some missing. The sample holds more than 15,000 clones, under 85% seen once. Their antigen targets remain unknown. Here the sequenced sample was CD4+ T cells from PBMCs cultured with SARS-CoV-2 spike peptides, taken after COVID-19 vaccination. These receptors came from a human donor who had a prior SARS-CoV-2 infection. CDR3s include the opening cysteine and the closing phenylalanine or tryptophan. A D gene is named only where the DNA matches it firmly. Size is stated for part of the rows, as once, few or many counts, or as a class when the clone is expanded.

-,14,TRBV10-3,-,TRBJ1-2,CAISRDLTYYGYTF,TGTGCCATCAGCCGCGACCTAACTTACTATGGCTACACCTTC
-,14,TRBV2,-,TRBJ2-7,CASSGGLRTYEQYF,TGTGCCAGCAGTGGGGGACTTCGAACCTACGAGCAGTACTTC
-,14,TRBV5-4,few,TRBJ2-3,CASSDRAGTDTQYF,TGTGCCAGCAGCGATAGAGCTGGCACAGATACGCAGTATTTT
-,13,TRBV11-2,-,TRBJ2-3,CASSSPGGDTQYF,TGTGCCAGCAGCTCCCCGGGGGGCGATACGCAGTATTTT
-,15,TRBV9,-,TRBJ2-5,CASSVGLTNQETQYF,TGTGCCAGCAGCGTAGGGCTAACGAATCAAGAGACCCAGTACTTC
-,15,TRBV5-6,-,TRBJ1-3,CASSLGVSPGNTIYF,TGTGCCAGCAGCTTGGGGGTCTCGCCTGGAAACACCATATATTTT
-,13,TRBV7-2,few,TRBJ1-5,CASSLVDHQPQHF,TGTGCCAGCAGCTTAGTGGACCATCAGCCCCAGCATTTT
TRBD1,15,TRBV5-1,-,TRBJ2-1,CASSETGQSYNEQFF,TGCGCCAGCAGCGAAACGGGACAGTCTTACAATGAGCAGTTCTTC
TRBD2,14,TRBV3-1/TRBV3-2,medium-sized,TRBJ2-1,CATNPGVSGRGQFF,TGTGCCACCAATCCAGGAGTGAGCGGGAGGGGGCAGTTCTTC
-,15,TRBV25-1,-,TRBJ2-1,CASSGKGGSYNEQFF,TGTGCCAGCAGCGGAAAAGGGGGCTCCTACAATGAGCAGTTCTTC
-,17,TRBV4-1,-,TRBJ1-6,CASSRGPGSIYNSPLHF,TGCGCCAGCAGCCGTGGGCCAGGGAGCATCTATAATTCACCCCTCCACTTT
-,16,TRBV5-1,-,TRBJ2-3,CASSLGFGSSTDTQYF,TGCGCCAGCAGCTTGGGGTTCGGGTCTAGCACAGATACGCAGTATTTT
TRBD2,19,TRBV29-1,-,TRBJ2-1,CSVGTDLLAGGRGYNEQFF,TGCAGCGTTGGGACAGATCTCCTAGCGGGAGGGCGGGGATACAATGAGCAGTTCTTC
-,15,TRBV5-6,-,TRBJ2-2,CASSLGWSNTGELFF,TGTGCCAGCAGCTTGGGCTGGTCGAACACCGGGGAGCTGTTTTTT
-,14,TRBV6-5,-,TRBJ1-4,CASSPDGWNEKLFF,TGTGCCAGCAGCCCGGACGGATGGAATGAAAAACTGTTTTTT
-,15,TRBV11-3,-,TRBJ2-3,CASSLRTGSTDTQYF,TGTGCCAGCAGCCTACGGACGGGGAGCACAGATACGCAGTATTTT
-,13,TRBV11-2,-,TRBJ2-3,CASSLGGGSTQYF,TGTGCCAGCAGCTTAGGCGGGGGCAGTACGCAGTATTTT
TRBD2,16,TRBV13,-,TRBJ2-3,CASSLRLAGISDTQYF,TGTGCCAGCAGCTTAAGGCTAGCGGGTATATCGGATACGCAGTATTTT
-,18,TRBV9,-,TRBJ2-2,CASSARGKGKLNTGELFF,TGTGCCAGCAGCGCCCGGGGAAAAGGCAAATTAAACACCGGGGAGCTGTTTTTT
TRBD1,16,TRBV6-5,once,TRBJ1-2,CASSYARTGGGYGYTF,TGTGCCAGCAGTTACGCACGGACAGGGGGCGGGTATGGCTACACCTTC
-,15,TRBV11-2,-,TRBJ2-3,CASSHIAVGTDTQYF,TGTGCCAGCAGCCATATAGCGGTAGGCACAGATACGCAGTATTTT